Detailed here is one TCR beta chain. Its antigen is still unknown. The V gene's germline CDR1 is MDHEN and CDR2 SYDVKM. V was trimmed by 7 bases and J by 0 bases, leaving 16 bases between them. There are 15 residues in the CDR3. The record originates from a study of blood T cells in healthy people across ages. Regarding the study as a whole: TCR beta diversity, measured per million T cells, fell in a roughly linear way with age.

With a J-beta primer mix and a sample-barcoded 5' primer, a second PCR ran about 6 to 11 cycles. Each cDNA molecule carried a tag from a template-switch adaptor that contained 12 random nucleotides. One entry per CDR3 protein, called by TCRdb with MiXCR from the 5' RACE reads. The sample lists more than 600,000 distinct CDR3 sequences, just under 25% occurring once. The same sample was also studied in work on T cells of mothers and their children. That source notes: Three healthy Caucasian mothers and their six children were the donors. Relative to unrelated pairs, biologically related mother-child dyads exhibited marginally greater, non-significant overlap.

The specimen was blood. The V call is TRBV28, the J call TRBJ2-7; maybe TRBD1 (7 bases). The receptor's source is a boy aged 5-17 years in good health. The CDR3 nucleotides read TGTGCCAGCACCCGTCGGGGGACAGCCTCCTACGAGCAGTACTTC. This codes for CASTRRGTASYEQYF.